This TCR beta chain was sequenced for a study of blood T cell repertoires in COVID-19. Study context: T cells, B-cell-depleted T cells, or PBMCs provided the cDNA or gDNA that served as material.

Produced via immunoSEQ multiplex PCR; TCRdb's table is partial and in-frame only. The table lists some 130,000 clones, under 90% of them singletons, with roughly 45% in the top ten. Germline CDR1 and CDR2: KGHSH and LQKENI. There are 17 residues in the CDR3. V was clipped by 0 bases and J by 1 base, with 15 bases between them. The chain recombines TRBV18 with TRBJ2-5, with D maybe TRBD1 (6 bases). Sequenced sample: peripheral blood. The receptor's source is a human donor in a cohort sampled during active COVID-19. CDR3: CASSPPVRLGGQETQYF. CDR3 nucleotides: TGTGCCAGCTCACCACCGGTTCGGTTAGGGGGCCAAGAGACCCAGTACTTC.